This entry lists 30 T cell receptor beta chains sequenced from one sample in a study of T cell responses to AZD1222 COVID-19 vaccine. The protocol was immunoSEQ multiplex PCR, while the TCRdb copy is restricted to in-frame clones and leaves out a portion. The sample holds 100,000 to 120,000 clones; approximately 92% are singletons and the top ten take around 2.5%. The sample consisted of peripheral blood, taken 28 days after the second AZD1222 dose. The receptors originated from an adult who received the AZD1222 COVID-19 vaccine.

V gene TRBV7-9 combines with J gene TRBJ2-7; TRBD1 matches 10 bases. The ends lost 5 bases at V and 6 bases at J; junction bases unmatched: 10. The germline V gene encodes CDR1 SEHNR and CDR2 FQNEAQ (reference sequence). This CDR3 contains 15 residues. The CDR3 DNA follows: TGTGCCAGCAGCCAAAGGACAGGGGGAGAAGTCGAGCAGTACTTC. Translated: CASSQRTGGEVEQYF.

The chain uses TRBV5-6 and TRBJ1-6, with D possibly TRBD1 on 5 matching bases. With 2 bases removed from V and 7 bases from J, the gap between germline ends came to 13 bases. The CDR3 loop spans 15 amino acids. Germline CDR1 and CDR2: SGHDT and YYEEEE. CDR3 sequence (DNA): TGTGCCAGCAGCTTAGGCGGGGCTGGGAATTCACCCCTCCACTTT. Protein product: CASSLGGAGNSPLHF.

The V call is TRBV7-9, the J call TRBJ2-3; D is possibly TRBD1 or TRBD2 (6 bases each). This CDR3 comprises 17 residues. The germline CDR1 and CDR2 sequences are SEHNR and FQNEAQ (reference sequence). Trimming pared 1 base from V and 0 bases from J, leaving 14 bases between. As DNA, the CDR3 is TGTGCCAGCAGCTTAGTATGGGGGGCGTCGAGCACAGATACGCAGTATTTT. The encoded protein is CASSLVWGASSTDTQYF.

V usage is TRBV2 and J usage is TRBJ1-2, with D possibly being TRBD1 (6 bases). From germline, CDR1 is SNHLY and CDR2 FYNNEI. This CDR3 is built from 14 residues. V was pared by 9 bases and J by 3 bases, with 17 bases between. CDR3 in DNA: TGTGCCAGTTCCCAAGGGGGGTTCGACTATGGCTACACCTTC. The encoded protein is CASSQGGFDYGYTF.

The rearrangement links TRBV5-4 to TRBJ2-3, with 8 bases matching TRBD1. This CDR3 comprises 16 residues. The germline CDR1 and CDR2 sequences are SGHNT and YYREEE (reference sequence). The V segment lost 4 bases and the J segment 0 bases; nucleotides outside the gene matches: 7. The CDR3 DNA sequence: TGTGCCAGCAGCCCAGTGGACAGGGCAAGCACAGATACGCAGTATTTT. Translating it yields CASSPVDRASTDTQYF.

This chain links TRBV4-2 with TRBJ1-1, with a possible D match to TRBD1 (5 bases). Germline V gives CDR1 LGHNA, CDR2 YNFKEQ. The CDR3 totals 16 residues. The V end was cut by 0 bases, the J end by 3 bases, with 14 bases between. This chain's CDR3 is CASSQDPGGGDTEAFF. The CDR3, as DNA: TGTGCCAGCAGCCAAGATCCCGGGGGGGGAGACACTGAAGCTTTCTTT.

The chain employs TRBV7-3 and TRBJ1-1; TRBD1 might be the D (6 bases). This CDR3 is 15 amino acids long. The V gene lost 5 bases and the J gene lost 1 base, with 14 bases spanning the gap. Germline CDR1 SGHTA, CDR2 FQGTGA. In DNA, the CDR3 is TGTGCCAGCAGCCCCCTGGCAGGGGCGAACACTGAAGCTTTCTTT. Protein: CASSPLAGANTEAFF.

In its sample, this clone was seen once. The V gene is TRBV29-1, the J gene TRBJ2-3; no definite D call. V shed 7 bases and J shed 0 bases, with 11 bases lying between them. The germline V gene has CDR1 SQVTM and CDR2 ANQGSEA. The CDR3 sequence is 13 residues long. CDR3 region: CSALGRSTDTQYF. In nucleotides, the CDR3 is TGCAGCGCCCTCGGGCGCAGCACAGATACGCAGTATTTT.

The chain uses TRBV7-2 and TRBJ2-1; no clear D. V was cut by 0 bases and J by 5 bases, with 17 bases left in between. Germline CDR1 reads SGHTA; CDR2 reads FQGNSA. The CDR3 covers 17 residues. The CDR3 sequence: CASSLARWPRVNNEQFF. DNA of the CDR3: TGTGCCAGCAGCTTAGCCAGATGGCCACGGGTCAACAATGAGCAGTTCTTC.

The genes are TRBV19 and TRBJ2-4; 12 nucleotides line up with TRBD2. The V gene's germline CDR1 is LNHDA and CDR2 SQIVND (reference sequence). V dropped 6 bases and J dropped 16; count of bases not matched to a gene: 7. The CDR3 runs to 12 residues. The CDR3 protein is CASSSSGGAVYF. The CDR3 nucleotides read TGTGCCAGTAGCTCTAGCGGGGGGGCCGTCTACTTC. The variable domain in full, with the rest retrieved from reference TRBV19 and TRBJ2-4, is DGGITQSPKYLFRKEGQNVTLSCEQNLNHDAMYWYRQDPGQGLRLIYYSQIVNDFQKGDIAEGYSVSREKKESFPLTVTSAQKNPTAFYLCASSSSGGAVYFGAGTRLSVL.

The chain uses TRBV6-5 and TRBJ1-5; D is undetermined. V was pared by 4 bases and J by 4 bases, with 8 bases between. The CDR3 extends over 13 amino acids. Per germline, CDR1 MNHEY and CDR2 SVGAGI. CDR3 in amino acids: CASSLLRNQPQHF. CDR3 sequence (DNA): TGTGCCAGCAGTTTACTTAGGAATCAGCCCCAGCATTTT.

The chain has TRBV5-4 and TRBJ1-2; possibly TRBD1 for D (5 bases). V shed 0 bases and J shed 4 bases, with 13 bases lying between them. The CDR3 totals 15 residues. CDR1 and CDR2 from the germline V gene are SGHNT and YYREEE (reference sequence). The CDR3: CASSLGSPGFYGYTF. The CDR3 DNA sequence: TGTGCCAGCAGCTTGGGTAGCCCAGGGTTCTATGGCTACACCTTC.

This sequence joins TRBV18 and TRBJ1-4; 7 bases fit TRBD1. The CDR3 totals 16 residues. The J segment lost 0 bases and the V segment lost 5 bases, leaving 6 bases of the junction unmatched. Germline loops: CDR1 KGHSH, CDR2 LQKENI. The CDR3 region has the DNA TGTGCCAGCTCAGGTTCCGGGACAGCAACTAATGAAAAACTGTTTTTT. Protein sequence: CASSGSGTATNEKLFF.

J is TRBJ1-3 and V is TRBV5-1, with D possibly being TRBD1 (6 bases). This CDR3 comprises 16 residues. Trimming stripped 4 bases from V and 0 bases from J, with 14 bases between. Germline loops: CDR1 SGHRS, CDR2 YFSETQ. In nucleotides, the CDR3 is TGCGCCAGCAGCCCCGGGACATCAAGCTCTGGAAACACCATATATTTT. Translated: CASSPGTSSSGNTIYF.

The V call is TRBV6-5, the J call TRBJ1-4; D is perhaps TRBD1 (5 bases). Germline V gives CDR1 MNHEY, CDR2 SVGAGI. V lost 11 bases and J lost 10, with 20 bases in between. The CDR3 contains 13 residues. CDR3 nucleotides: TGTGCCCAACGGGGGAGGGGCCAGGGAAAACTGTTTTTT. This sequence encodes CAQRGRGQGKLFF.

The V and J genes are TRBV7-2 and TRBJ1-1; 11 bases match TRBD1. V lost 8 bases to trimming and J lost 3 bases; unmatched junction nucleotides: 14. CDR1 SGHTA and CDR2 FQGNSA come from the germline V gene. The CDR3 runs 17 residues. This CDR3 reads CASGTGQGANRYTEAFF. The CDR3 DNA sequence: TGTGCCAGCGGAACAGGACAGGGGGCAAATAGGTACACTGAAGCTTTCTTT.

The J gene is TRBJ2-3, the V gene TRBV3-1 (or the pseudogene TRBV3-2); the D is unclear. V lost 0 bases and J lost 4, with 17 bases in between. This CDR3 is 17 amino acids long. The germline gives CDR1 LGHDT, CDR2 YNNKEL (reference sequence). This chain's CDR3 is CASSQDSRGPVADTQYF. The CDR3 DNA is TGTGCCAGCAGCCAAGATTCCCGCGGCCCCGTAGCAGATACGCAGTATTTT.

Judged by abundance, this clone is medium-sized. The chain links TRBV7-9 to TRBJ2-7; 7 bases line up with TRBD1. The trim removed 4 bases at V and 7 bases at J, leaving 13 bases unmatched. The germline gives CDR1 SEHNR, CDR2 FQNEAQ (reference sequence). The CDR3 extends over 15 amino acids. The CDR3: CASSYDRVGLGEQYF. The CDR3 bases are TGTGCCAGCAGCTACGACAGGGTGGGCCTTGGGGAGCAGTACTTC.

The chain couples TRBV2 to TRBJ1-4; D gene ambiguous. Trimming stripped 1 base from V and 8 bases from J, with 5 bases between. This CDR3 spans 12 amino acids. The germline V gene encodes CDR1 SNHLY and CDR2 FYNNEI. The CDR3 nucleotides are TGTGCCAGCAGTGAAGTGAGGGAAAAACTGTTTTTT. Amino acids: CASSEVREKLFF.

This clone was counted a single time. The rearrangement uses TRBV7-3 and TRBJ2-3, with 7 bases aligning to TRBD1. Germline lookup yields CDR1 SGHTA and CDR2 FQGTGA. Trimming cost V 5 bases and J 2 bases; bases outside gene matches: 7. The CDR3 has 15 amino acids. CDR3 in amino acids: CASSRGTALTDTQYF. For the CDR3, the DNA is TGTGCCAGCAGCAGGGGGACAGCCCTCACAGATACGCAGTATTTT.

There are a few counts of this clone. The chain recombines TRBV28 with TRBJ2-7; no clear D. Germline V gene lookup returns CDR1 MDHEN and CDR2 SYDVKM. V gave up 2 bases and J gave up 9 bases, with 8 bases separating them. The CDR3 extends over 11 amino acids. This chain's CDR3 is CASSLGFGQYF. DNA of the CDR3: TGTGCCAGCAGTTTAGGCTTCGGGCAGTACTTC.

CDR3 sequence: CASSQELTRGGLYTQYF. CDR3 sequence (DNA): TGCGCCAGCAGCCAAGAGTTGACGCGGGGGGGCCTTTATACGCAGTATTTT. This chain joins TRBV4-3 and TRBJ2-3, with 9 bases lining up with TRBD2. The CDR3 has 17 amino acids. V lost 0 bases and J lost 7; bases outside the gene matches: 11. The germline V gene encodes CDR1 LGHNA and CDR2 YSLEER.

The V gene is TRBV7-2, the J gene TRBJ1-5; 8 positions agree with TRBD1. CDR1 and CDR2 (germline): SGHTA, FQGNSA. This CDR3 region has 15 residues. V shed 5 bases and J 3 bases; nucleotides not matched to a gene: 6. CDR3 DNA: TGTGCCAGCAGCCTCTCAGGGGGCCCCAATCAGCCCCAGCATTTT. Protein product: CASSLSGGPNQPQHF.

This clone is a singleton in its sample. The chain recombines TRBV5-6 with TRBJ1-6; D gene uncertain. The V end was cut by 2 bases, the J end by 3 bases, with 6 bases between. The CDR3 runs to 14 residues. Germline CDR1 is SGHDT and CDR2 is YYEEEE. CDR3 loop: CASSFHDYNSPLHF. Written as DNA, the CDR3 is TGTGCCAGCAGCTTCCATGACTATAATTCACCCCTCCACTTT.

The count of this clone is one. The V call is TRBV7-2, the J call TRBJ2-3; unclear D gene. CDR3 size: 12 residues. V lost 6 bases, J lost 2 bases, and 6 bases lay in between. The germline V gene has CDR1 SGHTA and CDR2 FQGNSA. CDR3 amino acids: CASSLFTDTQYF. The CDR3 bases are TGTGCCAGCAGTCTTTTCACAGATACGCAGTATTTT.

The chain joins TRBV6-2 or TRBV6-3 to TRBJ2-7; TRBD1 is a possible D gene (5 bases). The CDR3 length is 16 residues. Trimming stripped 6 bases from V and 3 bases from J, with 21 bases between. The germline V gene encodes CDR1 MNHEY and CDR2 SVGEGT. CDR3 loop: CASSVHSGYGDYEQYF. DNA of the CDR3: TGTGCCAGCAGCGTACACTCAGGGTATGGGGACTACGAGCAGTACTTC.

The chain employs TRBV9 and TRBJ2-1; D gene unclear. Trimming cost V 0 bases and J 10 bases, with 11 bases left between them. This CDR3 has 13 residues. Per germline, CDR1 SGDLS and CDR2 YYNGEE. For the CDR3, the DNA is TGTGCCAGCAGCGTAGGGCAGGCGGTGGAGCAGTTCTTC. Translated: CASSVGQAVEQFF.

This clone was seen more than once but under ten times. The chain has TRBV28 and TRBJ2-5, with 8 bases identical to TRBD2. V lost 6 bases to trimming and J lost 5 bases; unmatched junction nucleotides: 14. The CDR3 has 16 residues. Germline V CDR1 and CDR2: MDHEN, SYDVKM. CDR3 in amino acids: CASSPQRGRGLETQYF. DNA of the CDR3: TGTGCCAGCAGCCCTCAGCGGGGGCGGGGGTTGGAGACCCAGTACTTC.

The gene calls are TRBV5-1 and TRBJ1-4; 9 bases align to TRBD1. V lost 0 bases, J lost 5 bases, and 2 bases stayed unmatched. This CDR3 is built from 15 residues. Germline assignment: CDR1 SGHRS and CDR2 YFSETQ. The CDR3 spells CASSLGDRGNEKLFF. CDR3 coding DNA: TGCGCCAGCAGCTTGGGTGACAGGGGGAATGAAAAACTGTTTTTT.

The chain couples TRBV11-1 to TRBJ1-1, with no clear D. The V end lost 2 bases, the J end lost 8 bases, and 9 bases lay between the germline ends. CDR3 length: 12 residues. Germline V gene data show CDR1 as SGHAT and CDR2 as FQDESV (reference sequence). CDR3 loop: CASSLRPLEAFF. DNA for the CDR3: TGTGCCAGCAGCTTACGGCCCCTCGAAGCTTTCTTT. The whole variable domain, remainder taken from reference TRBV11-1 and TRBJ1-1, is EAEVAQSPRYKITEKSQAVAFWCDPISGHATLYWYRQILGQGPELLVQFQDESVVDDSQLPKDRFSAERLKGVDSTLKIQPAELGDSAMYLCASSLRPLEAFFGQGTRLTVV.